One sample yielded the 11 T cell receptor beta chains listed below, sequenced in a study of T cells in women clearing cervical HPV infection. Profiling relied on immunoSEQ multiplex PCR, and the TCRdb table lists in-frame clones only, not all of them. In all, the sample yields approximately 49,000 clones. The sequenced material came from blood buffy coat. All receptors derive from a woman between 18 and 69 years old with a cervical HPV16 infection that either progressed to CIN3+ or cleared (not recorded which).

The sequenced CDR3 bases are TGTGCCAGCAGTTACATGGGACTAGCCGCAGATACG. Translating gives CASSYMGLAADT. The whole CDR3 sequence is CASSYMGLAADTQYF. The chain recombines TRBV6-2 or TRBV6-3 with TRBJ2-3; 9 bases match TRBD2. The read falls 3 residues short of the CDR3 end, and the missing part is taken from the germline J gene. In germline, CDR1 is MNHEY, CDR2 SVGEGT. The CDR3 is made up of 15 amino acids. V shed 2 bases and J 4 bases; nucleotides not matched to a gene: 4.

Note on this clone: The read ends 3 residues shy of where the CDR3 ends; the end is completed using the germline J gene. The chain has TRBV10-3 and TRBJ2-2; D may be TRBD1 (6 bases). This CDR3 contains 14 residues. The germline CDR1 and CDR2 sequences are ENHRY and SYGVKD. Trimming pared 6 bases from V and 7 bases from J, leaving 15 bases between. This CDR3 is CAIRAGDTRGELFF. Incomplete CDR3 DNA: TGTGCCATCAGAGCCGGGGACACCCGCGGGGAG.

About this clone: The read halts 3 residues ahead of the CDR3 end, with the missing end drawn from the germline J gene. The V and J genes are TRBV12-3 or TRBV12-4 and TRBJ1-6; tentatively, D is TRBD1 (6 bases). V was shortened by 7 bases and J by 7 bases, with 8 bases between the two germline ends. The CDR3 runs 12 residues. CDR3 amino acids: CASTGANSPLHF. The DNA read from the CDR3 is TGTGCCAGCACAGGGGCAAATTCACCC.

With regard to this clone: The sequenced fragment ends 3 residues before the CDR3 boundary, so the rest is inferred from the germline J gene. This sequence joins TRBV5-6 and TRBJ2-7; 10 positions agree with TRBD1. After removal of 4 bases from V and 3 bases from J, the junction contained 7 bases not matched to a gene. The CDR3 contains 15 residues. From germline, CDR1 is SGHDT and CDR2 YYEEEE. This CDR3 reads CASSQTGGKHYEQYF. The part of the CDR3 DNA that was read is TGTGCCAGCAGCCAGACAGGGGGCAAACACTACGAG.

Concerning this clone itself: Read data end 3 residues before the CDR3 end; the end is taken from the germline J gene. The chain uses TRBV6-4 and TRBJ1-2, with D hard to call. CDR1 and CDR2 from the germline V gene are MRHNA and SNTAGT. V lost 4 bases and J lost 4, with 4 bases in between. The length of the CDR3 is 11 residues. Incomplete CDR3 DNA: TGTGCCAGCAGTGGACTCTATGGC. Amino acids: CASSGLYG. The complete CDR3 sequence is CASSGLYGYTF.

About this clone: The read stops 3 residues short of the end of the CDR3; the missing end is completed from the germline J gene. V usage is TRBV7-6 and J usage is TRBJ2-5; no clear D. V lost 5 bases to trimming and J lost 2 bases, with 9 bases between them. CDR3 length: 13 amino acids. Looked up from germline, CDR1 is SGHVS and CDR2 is FNYEAQ. The part of the CDR3 DNA that was read is TGTGCCAGCAGCCCCCCCCTACAAGAGACC. Its protein is CASSPPLQET. The entire CDR3 reads CASSPPLQETQYF.

A remark on this clone: The read ends 3 residues early relative to the CDR3; the germline J gene fills the gap. This rearrangement joins TRBV20-1 to TRBJ1-1; 7 bases map to TRBD1. In germline, CDR1 is DFQATT, CDR2 SNEGSKA (reference sequence). V gave up 3 bases and J gave up 1 base; unmatched junction bases: 11. There are 16 residues in the CDR3. The sequenced CDR3 bases are TGCAGTGCTAGGGGGATAAAGGGGGCTGGGAACACTGAA. It is translated as CSARGIKGAGNTE. Given in full, the CDR3 is CSARGIKGAGNTEAFF.

Worth noting for this clone: The missing CDR3 end, 3 residues past where the read stops, is filled in from the germline J gene. The chain links TRBV9 to TRBJ2-5; no firm D call. The V end was cut by 0 bases, the J end by 0 bases, with 12 bases between. Germline V lookup: CDR1 SGDLS, CDR2 YYNGEE. CDR3 length: 16 residues. The CDR3 protein is CASSVASAQYQETQYF. The sequenced part of the CDR3 DNA is TGTGCCAGCAGCGTAGCCTCCGCACAGTACCAAGAGACC.

Comments on this clone: The missing CDR3 end, 3 residues past where the read stops, is filled in from the germline J gene. The chain employs TRBV6-4 and TRBJ1-2, with 11 positions matching TRBD1. In germline, CDR1 is MRHNA, CDR2 SNTAGT. This CDR3 spans 14 amino acids. V shed 2 bases, J shed 7 bases, and the junction held 3 bases outside the gene matches. CDR3 loop: CASSDRGTGGGYTF. The part of the CDR3 DNA that was read is TGTGCCAGCAGTGACCGGGGGACAGGGGGTGGC.

Regarding this clone: The read terminates 3 residues ahead of where the CDR3 ends, so the germline J gene completes it. The V call is TRBV5-1, the J call TRBJ2-1; D possibly corresponds to TRBD1 (6 bases). The V gene's germline CDR1 is SGHRS and CDR2 YFSETQ. The CDR3 totals 15 residues. Trimming shortened V by 2 bases and J by 8 bases, and 17 bases separated the two germline ends. CDR3 DNA (partial): TGCGCCAGCAGCTTAGTGACAGGAGACCCCTATGAG. Its translation: CASSLVTGDPYE. The entire CDR3 protein is CASSLVTGDPYEQFF. The whole variable domain, filled in from reference TRBV5-1 and TRBJ2-1, reads KAGVTQTPRYLIKTRGQQVTLSCSPISGHRSVSWYQQTPGQGLQFLFEYFSETQRNKGNFPGRFSGRQFSNSRSEMNVSTLELGDSALYLCASSLVTGDPYEQFFGPGTRLTVL.

Points on this clone: Read data end 3 residues before the CDR3 end; the end is taken from the germline J gene. This sequence joins TRBV29-1 and TRBJ2-7, with a possible D match to TRBD1 (6 bases). Trimming left V 2 bases short and J 3 bases short, with 17 bases between. This CDR3 is 15 amino acids long. Per germline, CDR1 SQVTM and CDR2 ANQGSEA. The CDR3: CSVESIRGHLYEQYF. The CDR3 DNA, read in part, is TGCAGCGTTGAAAGCATAAGGGGACACCTCTACGAG.